This T cell receptor beta chain appears in the sequencing data of a study of breast tumors, draining lymph nodes, adjacent tissues. This clonotype appeared many times. The antigen is not known. The germline gives CDR1 MNHEY, CDR2 SVGEGT. The CDR3 loop spans 14 amino acids. After removal of 5 bases from V and 4 bases from J, the junction contained 5 bases not matched to a gene. TCRdb re-analysed the multiplex PCR reads in MiXCR, keeping a single row per CDR3 protein. The sample holds 70,000 or so distinct CDR3 sequences, roughly 40% seen once. Study-level results: Compared with lymph nodes, tumors were less diverse; compared with nontumor tissue, more. Data only fit, rather than demonstrated, lymph node origin of most tumor T cells.

The chain employs TRBV6-2 or TRBV6-3 and TRBJ1-2, with TRBD1 identical over 9 bases. The TCR was taken from a female donor with breast cancer. Some clones in this sample may be carry-over from other donors' samples. What was sequenced was breast tumor tissue. This CDR3 reads CASSHRGRGYGYTF. Here the CDR3 DNA reads TGTGCCAGCAGTCACAGGGGGCGAGGCTATGGCTACACCTTC.